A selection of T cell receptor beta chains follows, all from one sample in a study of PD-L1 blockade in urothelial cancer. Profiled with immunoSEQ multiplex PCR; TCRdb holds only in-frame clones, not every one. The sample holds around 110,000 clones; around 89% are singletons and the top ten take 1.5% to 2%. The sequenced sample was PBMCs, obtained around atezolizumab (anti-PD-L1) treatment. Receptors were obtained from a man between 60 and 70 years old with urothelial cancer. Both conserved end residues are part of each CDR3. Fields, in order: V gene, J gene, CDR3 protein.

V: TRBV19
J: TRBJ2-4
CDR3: CASSIGAGLDIQYF

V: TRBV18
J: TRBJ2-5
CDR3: CASSPLGTSGNKETQYF

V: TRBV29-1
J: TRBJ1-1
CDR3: CSVELGQGTEAFF

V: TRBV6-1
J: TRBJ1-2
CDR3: CASSEAGRGYTF

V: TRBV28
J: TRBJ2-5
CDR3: CASREEGAGGWWTQYF

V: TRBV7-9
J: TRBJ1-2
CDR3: CASSSFRGYGYTF

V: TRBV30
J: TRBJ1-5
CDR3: CAWSTGGDQPQHF

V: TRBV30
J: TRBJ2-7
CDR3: CAWSGGRQGPLYEQYF

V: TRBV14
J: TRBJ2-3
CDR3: CASSQDPRTSGGHRFTDTQYF

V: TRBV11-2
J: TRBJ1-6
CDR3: CASSLTWTGISSYNSPLHF

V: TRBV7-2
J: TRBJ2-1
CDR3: CASSLDLAVQFF

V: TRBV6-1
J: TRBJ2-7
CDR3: CASSTSTLVIYEQYF

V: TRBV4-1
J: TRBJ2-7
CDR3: CASSQAITGRGEQYF

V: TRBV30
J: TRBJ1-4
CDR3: CACQGNEKLFF

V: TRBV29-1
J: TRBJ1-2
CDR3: CSVESGQGLDGYTF

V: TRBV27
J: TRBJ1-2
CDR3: CASSPNVRTGMVGYTF

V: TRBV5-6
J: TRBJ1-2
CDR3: CASSPGQDYGYTF

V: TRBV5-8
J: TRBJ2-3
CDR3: CASSLVDRSTDTQYF

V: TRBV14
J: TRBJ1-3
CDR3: CASSQARGRSGNTIYF

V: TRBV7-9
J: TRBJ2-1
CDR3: CASSPRDIGPSSYNEQFF

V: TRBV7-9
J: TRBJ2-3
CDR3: CASSLSGGADTQYF

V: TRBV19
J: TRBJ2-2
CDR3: CASRLDRVVTGELFF

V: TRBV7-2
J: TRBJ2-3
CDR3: CASSLGPEDTQYF

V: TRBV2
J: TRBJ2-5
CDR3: CASSEGGTSGGWRETQYF

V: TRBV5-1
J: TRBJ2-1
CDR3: CASSWGTKDEQFF

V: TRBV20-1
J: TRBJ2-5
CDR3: CSAPNLETQYF

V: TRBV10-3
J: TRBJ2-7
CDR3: CAISDALAGVSYEQYF

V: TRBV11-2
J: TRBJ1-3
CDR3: CASSSRGGSGGNTIYF